One T cell receptor (beta chain) is described in this entry. Its antigen is still unknown. The data originate from a study of CD4 T cells in relation to SARS-CoV-2 and coronaviruses. The CDR3 is 14 residues long. The germline gives CDR1 MDHEN, CDR2 SYDVKM. V lost 6 bases, J lost 2 bases, and 7 bases stayed unmatched. TCRdb keeps only in-frame clones here, not all; method: immunoSEQ multiplex PCR. Of roughly 16,000 clones listed, roughly 80% are singletons. Before the COVID-19 pandemic, during about 2011-2018, CD4+ T cells were taken from unexposed donors. After approximately ten days of culture, CD4+ T cells were isolated.

This chain joins TRBV28 and TRBJ2-7; TRBD1 aligns across 7 bases. The sample comprised CD4+ T cells from PBMCs, cultured in vitro. This clonotype was sampled from a human donor in good health. This CDR3 is CASRGGGQTYEQYF. The CDR3 DNA sequence: TGTGCCAGCAGGGGTGGGGGACAGACCTACGAGCAGTACTTC.